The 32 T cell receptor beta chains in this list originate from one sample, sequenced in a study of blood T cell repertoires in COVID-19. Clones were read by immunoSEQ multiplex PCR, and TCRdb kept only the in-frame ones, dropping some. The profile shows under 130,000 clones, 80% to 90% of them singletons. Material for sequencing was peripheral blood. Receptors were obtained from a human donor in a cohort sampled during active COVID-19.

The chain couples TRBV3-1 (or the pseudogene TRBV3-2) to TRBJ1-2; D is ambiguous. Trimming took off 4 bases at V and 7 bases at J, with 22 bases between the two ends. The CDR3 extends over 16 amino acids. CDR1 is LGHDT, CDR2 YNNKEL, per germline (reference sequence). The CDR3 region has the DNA TGTGCCAGCAGCCTCGGGATCCTCTTACCTCCCGGTGGCTACACCTTC. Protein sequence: CASSLGILLPPGGYTF.

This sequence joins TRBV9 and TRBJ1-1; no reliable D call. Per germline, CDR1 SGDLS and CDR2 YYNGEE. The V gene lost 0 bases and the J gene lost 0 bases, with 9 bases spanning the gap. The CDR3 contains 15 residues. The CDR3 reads CASSVVPRMNTEAFF. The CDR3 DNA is TGTGCCAGCAGCGTAGTTCCGCGGATGAACACTGAAGCTTTCTTT.

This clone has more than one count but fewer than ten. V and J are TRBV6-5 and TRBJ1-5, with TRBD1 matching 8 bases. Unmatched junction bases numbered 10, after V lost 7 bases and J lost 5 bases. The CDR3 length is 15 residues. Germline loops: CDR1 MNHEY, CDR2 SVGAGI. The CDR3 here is CASIIPTGEDQPQHF. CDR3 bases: TGTGCCAGCATTATTCCGACAGGGGAGGATCAGCCCCAGCATTTT.

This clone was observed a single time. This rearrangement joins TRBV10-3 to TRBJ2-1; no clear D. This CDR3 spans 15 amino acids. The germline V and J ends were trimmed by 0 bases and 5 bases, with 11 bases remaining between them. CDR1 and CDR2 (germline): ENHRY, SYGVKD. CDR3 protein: CAISESTHGNNEQFF. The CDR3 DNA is TGTGCCATCAGTGAGTCGACTCACGGAAACAATGAGCAGTTCTTC.

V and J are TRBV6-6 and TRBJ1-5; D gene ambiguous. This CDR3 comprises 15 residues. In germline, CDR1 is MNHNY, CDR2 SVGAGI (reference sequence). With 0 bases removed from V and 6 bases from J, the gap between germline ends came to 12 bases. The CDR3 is CASSYSGRVIQPQHF. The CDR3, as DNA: TGTGCCAGCAGTTACTCAGGGAGGGTCATTCAGCCCCAGCATTTT.

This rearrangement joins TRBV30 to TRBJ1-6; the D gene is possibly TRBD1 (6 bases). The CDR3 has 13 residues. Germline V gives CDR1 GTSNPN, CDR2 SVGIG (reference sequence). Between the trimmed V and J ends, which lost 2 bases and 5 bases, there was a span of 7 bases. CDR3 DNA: TGTGCCTGGAGTAGGGGGAATAATTCACCCCTCCACTTT. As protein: CAWSRGNNSPLHF.

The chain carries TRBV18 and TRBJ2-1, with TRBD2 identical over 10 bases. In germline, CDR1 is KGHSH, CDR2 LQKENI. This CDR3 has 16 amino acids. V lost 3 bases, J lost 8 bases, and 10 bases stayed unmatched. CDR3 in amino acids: CASSPGLAVQGDEQFF. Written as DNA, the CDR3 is TGTGCCAGCTCACCCGGACTAGCGGTCCAAGGAGATGAGCAGTTCTTC.

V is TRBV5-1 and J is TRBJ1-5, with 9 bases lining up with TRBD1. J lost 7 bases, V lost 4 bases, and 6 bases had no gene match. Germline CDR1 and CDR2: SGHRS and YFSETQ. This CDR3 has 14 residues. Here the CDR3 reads CASSLGQGEQPQHF. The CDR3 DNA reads TGCGCCAGCAGCCTGGGACAGGGAGAGCAGCCCCAGCATTTT.

The CDR3 DNA is TGTGTCCTGGGGGCGGGAGTTCACGAGCAGTACTTC. This translates into CVLGAGVHEQYF. The chain is built from TRBV28 and TRBJ2-7, with D possibly being TRBD2 (7 bases). Per germline, CDR1 MDHEN and CDR2 SYDVKM. This CDR3 is 12 amino acids long.

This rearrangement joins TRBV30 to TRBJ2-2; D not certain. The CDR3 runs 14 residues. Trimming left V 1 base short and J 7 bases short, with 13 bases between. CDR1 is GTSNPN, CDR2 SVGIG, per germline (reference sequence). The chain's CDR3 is CAWSGNSRFGELFF. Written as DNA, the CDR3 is TGTGCCTGGAGTGGCAATAGCCGTTTCGGGGAGCTGTTTTTT.

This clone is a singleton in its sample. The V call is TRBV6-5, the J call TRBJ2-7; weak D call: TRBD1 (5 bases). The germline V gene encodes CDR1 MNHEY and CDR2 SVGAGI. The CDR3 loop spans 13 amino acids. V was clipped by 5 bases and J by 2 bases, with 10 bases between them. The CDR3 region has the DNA TGTGCCAGCAGTAGGGGCGGAGCCTACGAGCAGTACTTC. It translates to CASSRGGAYEQYF.

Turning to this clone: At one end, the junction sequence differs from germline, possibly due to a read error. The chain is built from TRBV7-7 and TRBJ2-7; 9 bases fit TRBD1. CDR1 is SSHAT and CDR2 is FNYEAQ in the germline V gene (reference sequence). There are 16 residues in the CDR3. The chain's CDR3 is CASSGTGLPRRGEQYF. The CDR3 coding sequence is TGTGCTAGCAGCGGGACAGGGCTGCCCCGGAGGGGCGAGCAGTACTTC.

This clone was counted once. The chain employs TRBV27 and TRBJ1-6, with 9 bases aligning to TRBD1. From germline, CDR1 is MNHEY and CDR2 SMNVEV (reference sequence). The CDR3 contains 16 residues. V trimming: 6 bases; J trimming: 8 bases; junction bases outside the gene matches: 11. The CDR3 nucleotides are TGTGCCAGCAGGGAACAGGGGGCCCTACGAGATTCACCCCTCCACTTT. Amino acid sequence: CASREQGALRDSPLHF.

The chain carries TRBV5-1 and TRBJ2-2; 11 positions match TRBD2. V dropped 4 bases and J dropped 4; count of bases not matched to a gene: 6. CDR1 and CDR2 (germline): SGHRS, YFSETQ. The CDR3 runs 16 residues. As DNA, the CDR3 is TGCGCCAGCAGCGTAGCGGGAGGGCCGACCACCGGGGAGCTGTTTTTT. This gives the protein CASSVAGGPTTGELFF.

The chain's CDR3 is CATTSGGYNEQFF. DNA for the CDR3: TGTGCCACCACTAGCGGGGGCTACAATGAGCAGTTCTTC. V is TRBV2 and J is TRBJ2-1; 11 nucleotides align to TRBD2. The J segment lost 3 bases and the V segment lost 10 bases, leaving 2 bases of the junction unmatched. Germline CDR1 SNHLY, CDR2 FYNNEI. This CDR3 is 13 amino acids long.

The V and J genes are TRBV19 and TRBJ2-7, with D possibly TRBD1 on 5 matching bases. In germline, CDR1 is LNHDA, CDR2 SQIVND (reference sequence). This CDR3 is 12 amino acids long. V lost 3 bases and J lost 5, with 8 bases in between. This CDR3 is CASSIPGNEQYF. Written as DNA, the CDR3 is TGTGCCAGTAGTATCCCAGGGAACGAGCAGTACTTC.

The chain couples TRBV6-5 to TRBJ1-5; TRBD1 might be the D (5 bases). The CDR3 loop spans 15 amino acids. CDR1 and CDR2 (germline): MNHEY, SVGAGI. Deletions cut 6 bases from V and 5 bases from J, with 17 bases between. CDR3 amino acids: CASSPTPGPHQPQHF. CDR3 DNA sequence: TGTGCCAGCAGCCCCACCCCAGGGCCCCATCAGCCCCAGCATTTT.

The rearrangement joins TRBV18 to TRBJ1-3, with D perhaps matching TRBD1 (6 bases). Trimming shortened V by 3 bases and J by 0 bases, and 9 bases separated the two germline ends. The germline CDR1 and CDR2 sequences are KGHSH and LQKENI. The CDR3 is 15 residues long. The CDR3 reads CASSPQTGSGNTIYF. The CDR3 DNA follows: TGTGCCAGCTCACCCCAGACAGGCTCTGGAAACACCATATATTTT.

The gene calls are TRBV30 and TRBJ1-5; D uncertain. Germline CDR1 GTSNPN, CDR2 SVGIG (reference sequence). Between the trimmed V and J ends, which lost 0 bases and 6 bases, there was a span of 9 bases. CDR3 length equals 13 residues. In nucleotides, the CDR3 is TGTGCCTGGAGTGTTTCCAGACTTCAGCCCCAGCATTTT. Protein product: CAWSVSRLQPQHF. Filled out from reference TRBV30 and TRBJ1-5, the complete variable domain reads SQTIHQWPATLVQPVGSPLSLECTVEGTSNPNLYWYRQAAGRGLQLLFYSVGIGQISSEVPQNLSASRPQDRQFILSSKKLLLSDSGFYLCAWSVSRLQPQHFGDGTRLSIL.

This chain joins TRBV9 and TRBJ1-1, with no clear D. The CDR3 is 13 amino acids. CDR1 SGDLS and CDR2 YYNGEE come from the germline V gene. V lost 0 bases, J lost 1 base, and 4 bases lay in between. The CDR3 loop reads CASSVEQNTEAFF. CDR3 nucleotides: TGTGCCAGCAGCGTAGAGCAGAACACTGAAGCTTTCTTT.

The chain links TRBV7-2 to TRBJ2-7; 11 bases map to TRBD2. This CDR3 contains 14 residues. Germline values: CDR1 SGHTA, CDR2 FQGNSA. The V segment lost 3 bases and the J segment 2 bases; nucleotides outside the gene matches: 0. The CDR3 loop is CASSFSGGAYEQYF. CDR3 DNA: TGTGCCAGCAGCTTTAGCGGGGGGGCCTACGAGCAGTACTTC.

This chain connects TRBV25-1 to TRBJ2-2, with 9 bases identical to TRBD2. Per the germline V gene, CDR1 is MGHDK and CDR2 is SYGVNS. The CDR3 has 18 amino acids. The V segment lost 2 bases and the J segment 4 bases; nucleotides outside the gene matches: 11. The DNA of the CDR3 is TGTGCCAGCAGTGAAACTGTGGGGGGCGGGAGGGCCACCGGGGAGCTGTTTTTT. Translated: CASSETVGGGRATGELFF.

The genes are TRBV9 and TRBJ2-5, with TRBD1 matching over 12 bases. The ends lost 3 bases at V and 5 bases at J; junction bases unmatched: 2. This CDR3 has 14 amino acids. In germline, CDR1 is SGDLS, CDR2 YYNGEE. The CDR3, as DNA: TGTGCCAGCAGCGAGGGGACAGGGGGCGAGACCCAGTACTTC. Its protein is CASSEGTGGETQYF.

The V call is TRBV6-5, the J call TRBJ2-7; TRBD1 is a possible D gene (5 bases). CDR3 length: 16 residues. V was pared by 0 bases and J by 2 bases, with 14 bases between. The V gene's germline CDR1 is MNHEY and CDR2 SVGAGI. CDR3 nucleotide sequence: TGTGCCAGCAGTTACTCGCCGCAGGGCGGTGCCTACGAGCAGTACTTC. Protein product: CASSYSPQGGAYEQYF.

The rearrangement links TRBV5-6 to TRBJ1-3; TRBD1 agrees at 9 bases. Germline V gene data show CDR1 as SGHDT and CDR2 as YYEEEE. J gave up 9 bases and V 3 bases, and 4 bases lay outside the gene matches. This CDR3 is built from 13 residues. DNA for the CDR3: TGTGCCAGCAGCTGGGGGACAGGGTCCACCATATATTTT. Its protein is CASSWGTGSTIYF.

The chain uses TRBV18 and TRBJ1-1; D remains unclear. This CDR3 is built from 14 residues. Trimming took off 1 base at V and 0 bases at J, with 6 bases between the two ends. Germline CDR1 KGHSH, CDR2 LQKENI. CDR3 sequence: CASSPLRMNTEAFF. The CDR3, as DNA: TGTGCCAGCTCACCACTGAGAATGAACACTGAAGCTTTCTTT.

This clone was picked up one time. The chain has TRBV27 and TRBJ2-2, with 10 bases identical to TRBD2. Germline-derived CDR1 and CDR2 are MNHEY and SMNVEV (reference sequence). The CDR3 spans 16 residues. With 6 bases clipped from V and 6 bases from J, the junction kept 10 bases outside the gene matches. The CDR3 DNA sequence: TGTGCCAGCAGCTCCCCTAGCGGGAGTACCTCCGGGGAGCTGTTTTTT. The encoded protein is CASSSPSGSTSGELFF.

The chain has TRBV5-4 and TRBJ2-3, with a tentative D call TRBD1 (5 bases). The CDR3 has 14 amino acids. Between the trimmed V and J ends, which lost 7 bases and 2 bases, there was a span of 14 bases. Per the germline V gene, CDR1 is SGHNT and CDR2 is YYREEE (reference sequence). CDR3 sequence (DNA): TGTGCCAGCGCCGGTGACAGCTACACAGATACGCAGTATTTT. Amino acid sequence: CASAGDSYTDTQYF.

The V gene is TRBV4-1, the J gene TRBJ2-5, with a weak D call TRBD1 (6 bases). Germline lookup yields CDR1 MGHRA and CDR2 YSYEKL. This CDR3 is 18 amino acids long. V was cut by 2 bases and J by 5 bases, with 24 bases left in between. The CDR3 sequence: CASSQQGTGRSTWETQYF. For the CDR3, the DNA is TGCGCCAGCAGCCAACAGGGGACGGGCAGGTCGACTTGGGAGACCCAGTACTTC.

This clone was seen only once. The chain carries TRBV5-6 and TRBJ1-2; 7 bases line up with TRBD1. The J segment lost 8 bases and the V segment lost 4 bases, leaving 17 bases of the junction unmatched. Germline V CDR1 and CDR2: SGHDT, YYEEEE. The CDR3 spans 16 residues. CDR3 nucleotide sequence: TGTGCCAGCAGCGACGGGACAGCGAGTCTAGGGCAAGGCTACACCTTC. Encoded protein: CASSDGTASLGQGYTF.

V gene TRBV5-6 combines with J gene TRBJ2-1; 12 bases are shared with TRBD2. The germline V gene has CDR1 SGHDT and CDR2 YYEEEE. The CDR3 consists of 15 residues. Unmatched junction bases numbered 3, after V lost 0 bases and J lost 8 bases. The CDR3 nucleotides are TGTGCCAGCAGCTTGGTTCTAGCGGGAGGGCATGAGCAGTTCTTC. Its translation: CASSLVLAGGHEQFF.

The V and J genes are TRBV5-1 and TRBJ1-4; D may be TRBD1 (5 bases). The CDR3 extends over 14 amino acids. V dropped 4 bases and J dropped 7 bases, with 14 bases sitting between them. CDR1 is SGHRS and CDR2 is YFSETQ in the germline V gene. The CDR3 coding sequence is TGCGCCAGCAGCGGTCCGGGACTGTCTGAAAAACTGTTTTTT. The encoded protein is CASSGPGLSEKLFF.